Shown below are 10 T cell receptor beta chains from a single sample sequenced in a study of blood T cell repertoires in COVID-19. Sequencing was performed with immunoSEQ multiplex PCR; in TCRdb, only in-frame clones are kept and a portion is missing. The sample comprises 150,000 or so clones, approximately 83% of which are singletons, and roughly 3% rests with the top ten. Sample: peripheral blood. The origin of the receptors is an elderly woman with acute or convalescent COVID-19.

This rearrangement joins TRBV11-2 to TRBJ2-1, with TRBD1 identical over 9 bases. This CDR3 comprises 15 residues. Trimming took 7 bases from V and 9 from J; bases not matched to a gene: 13. Germline-derived CDR1 and CDR2 are SGHAT and FQNNGV. The CDR3 coding sequence is TGTGCCAGCAATGGTTTCCGGGACAGGGAATTTGAGCAGTTCTTC. Translation gives CASNGFRDREFEQFF. Full variable domain (outside the CDR3, taken from reference TRBV11-2 and TRBJ2-1): EAGVAQSPRYKIIEKRQSVAFWCNPISGHATLYWYQQILGQGPKLLIQFQNNGVVDDSQLPKDRFSAERLKGVDSTLKIQPAKLEDSAVYLCASNGFRDREFEQFFGPGTRLTVL.

The genes are TRBV7-8 and TRBJ2-2; 12 nucleotides agree with TRBD2. After removal of 2 bases from V and 7 bases from J, the junction contained 5 bases not matched to a gene. This CDR3 spans 16 amino acids. The germline V gene encodes CDR1 SGHVS and CDR2 FQNEAQ. DNA for the CDR3: TGTGCCAGCAGCTTAATACTAGCGGGGGGCGGCGGGGAGCTGTTTTTT. Translating it yields CASSLILAGGGGELFF.

This clone was seen once. The V call is TRBV19, the J call TRBJ2-3; 8 nucleotides align to TRBD2. This CDR3 is 16 amino acids long. Unmatched junction bases numbered 10, after V lost 3 bases and J lost 5 bases. Germline V gene sequence: CDR1 LNHDA, CDR2 SQIVND (reference sequence). The DNA of the CDR3 is TGTGCCAGTAGTATTGTCAGCGGGGGCCTTGAAGATACGCAGTATTTT. It translates to CASSIVSGGLEDTQYF. Together with reference TRBV19 and TRBJ2-3, the CDR3 gives the full variable domain: DGGITQSPKYLFRKEGQNVTLSCEQNLNHDAMYWYRQDPGQGLRLIYYSQIVNDFQKGDIAEGYSVSREKKESFPLTVTSAQKNPTAFYLCASSIVSGGLEDTQYFGPGTRLTVL.

The V call is TRBV18, the J call TRBJ1-4; TRBD1 is a possible D gene (6 bases). The CDR3 loop spans 14 amino acids. CDR1 is KGHSH and CDR2 is LQKENI in the germline V gene. Trimming shortened V by 3 bases and J by 7 bases, and 12 bases separated the two germline ends. The CDR3 DNA reads as TGTGCCAGCTCACCGGGGGCGCTAAGTGAAAAACTGTTTTTT. Its protein is CASSPGALSEKLFF.

This chain connects TRBV2 to TRBJ2-3; D is unresolved. Trimming left V 2 bases short and J 6 bases short, with 12 bases between. The CDR3 is made up of 14 amino acids. Germline CDR1 and CDR2: SNHLY and FYNNEI. The CDR3 sequence: CASSELLPADTQYF. CDR3 sequence (DNA): TGTGCCAGCAGTGAACTACTACCGGCGGATACGCAGTATTTT.

The chain is built from TRBV12-3 or TRBV12-4 and TRBJ1-1; TRBD1 is a possible D gene (5 bases). This CDR3 comprises 12 residues. V gave up 3 bases and J gave up 7 bases, with 9 bases separating them. CDR3 sequence reads: CASSFSGYEAFF. CDR3 DNA sequence: TGTGCCAGCAGTTTTTCAGGGTATGAAGCTTTCTTT.

This chain links TRBV13 with TRBJ1-1; 8 nucleotides agree with TRBD1. After removal of 6 bases from V and 4 bases from J, the junction contained 7 bases not matched to a gene. CDR3 size: 14 residues. Germline loops: CDR1 PRHDT, CDR2 FYEKMQ (reference sequence). CDR3 sequence reads: CASREETGATEAFF. CDR3 coding DNA: TGTGCCAGCAGAGAAGAGACAGGGGCCACTGAAGCTTTCTTT.

The chain carries TRBV12-5 and TRBJ2-1; no clear D. Germline V lookup: CDR1 LGHNT, CDR2 FRNRAP. Trimming took 6 bases from V and 6 from J, leaving 15 bases between them. The CDR3 extends over 14 amino acids. CDR3 in amino acids: CASGRGDDGNEQFF. The DNA for the CDR3 is TGTGCTAGTGGCCGAGGTGACGATGGCAATGAGCAGTTCTTC.

V usage is TRBV7-2 and J usage is TRBJ2-3; 9 nucleotides agree with TRBD1. The V and J ends lost 0 bases and 1 base, in that order; junction bases with no gene match: 2. Germline V gives CDR1 SGHTA, CDR2 FQGNSA. This CDR3 has 16 residues. The CDR3 nucleotides read TGTGCCAGCAGCTTAGCCGGGACAGGGCGCACAGATACGCAGTATTTT. This encodes CASSLAGTGRTDTQYF.

The chain carries TRBV20-1 and TRBJ2-1, with D possibly being TRBD2 (6 bases). This CDR3 region has 12 residues. The germline CDR1 and CDR2 sequences are DFQATT and SNEGSKA (reference sequence). Between the trimmed V and J ends, which lost 3 bases and 8 bases, there was a span of 11 bases. This CDR3 is CSASTGVDEQFF. The CDR3 DNA reads as TGCAGTGCTAGTACGGGGGTCGATGAGCAGTTCTTC.